This T cell receptor (beta chain) was sequenced during a study of immune cell composition in non-small cell lung cancer. The normal lung sample lay at least 3 cm, and maximally far, from the tumour. Profiling relied on immunoSEQ multiplex PCR, and the TCRdb table lists in-frame clones only, not all of them. The sample holds some 5,800 clones; nearly 90% are singletons and the top ten take approximately 6.4%. After removal of 8 bases from V and 4 bases from J, the junction contained 8 bases not matched to a gene. The CDR3 is made up of 14 amino acids. Germline V gene sequence: CDR1 SGHTA, CDR2 FQGNSA.

This receptor was identified in a human donor with non-small cell lung cancer. The rearrangement joins TRBV7-2 to TRBJ2-1; 7 nucleotides line up with TRBD2. The specimen was non-adjacent lung tissue. In nucleotides, the CDR3 is TGTGCCAGCCACCCGGGACTATCTTACAATGAGCAGTTCTTC. Its translation: CASHPGLSYNEQFF.